Below, one T cell receptor beta chain is given with its context. Its cognate antigen has yet to be identified. The record has no base qualities; no much larger clone is one base away. This record belongs to a study of shared clonotypes between healthy human individuals (dated by TCRdb to 2018 to 2020). With regard to the full study: The cohort comprised two women and a few men aged 18 to 49 years. For each donor, three plates each were used for CD4 naive and CD4 memory, two plates were used for CD8 naive, and one plate was used for CD8 memory. To estimate repertoire size and how much clonotypes are shared between individuals, the study performed deep sequencing of blood TCR repertoires from a few healthy adults. Different laboratories and diverse techniques were used to prepare libraries and sequence TCR repertoires, to increase sequencing depth and limit assay-specific biases. Between about 0.85 and 9.5 billion PBMCs per donor were obtained by leukapheresis.

From the germline V gene, CDR1 is MDHEN and CDR2 is SYDVKM. There are 12 amino acids in the CDR3, from cysteine to phenylalanine inclusive. Left in the record is the CDR3 DNA by itself, 36 bases read in frame from the first base. The V and J ends are trimmed by 1 base and 8 bases, leaving 8 bases between them. Healthy HIV-negative adults with no recently reported acute infections or vaccinations were included as donors. Every donor was a Caucasian adult residing in Nashville, Tennessee, USA. CD4+ T cells were enriched by magnetic negative selection, after which naive cells were positively selected on CD45RA and the negative fraction was taken as the memory subset. Blood was collected by leukapheresis, and PBMCs were isolated by Ficoll-Histopaque density gradient centrifugation and then cryopreserved in liquid nitrogen vapor phase. Purity and quantity of every magnetically sorted T cell population were checked by analytical flow cytometry. Genomic DNA was isolated from every sorted fraction and measured by UV absorbance on a Nanodrop 2000c.

Study-wide conclusions, independent of this receptor: Naive subsets generally had larger estimated clonotype richness than memory subsets. Compared with non-shared clonotypes, the clonotypes found in all four sorted-subset donors had higher generation probabilities. Based on pairwise subsampling, the degree of clonotype sharing among donors was expected to be affected by sequencing depth. Only blood was sampled, and tissue TCR repertoires likely differ from those in blood. Even with the large sequencing depth, rarefaction of the sorted-subset datasets indicated that sequencing was incomplete. When four donors were compared, the shared fraction of clonotypes was about 5% for naive CD4, approximately 3.3% for naive CD8, about 2.4% for memory CD4, and less than 0.5% for memory CD8. The small number of donors limited the genetic and exposure-history diversity represented.

Using the deep immunoSEQ assay, multiplex PCR amplified TCR CDR3 regions from genomic DNA. Extracted genomic DNA from each cell subset was spread evenly across all wells of several immunoSEQ 96-well plates, with each plate serving as a replicate. Each replicate PCR for sorted subsets received approximately 220 ng genomic DNA, equal to roughly 30,000 T cell genomes. Purified libraries were quantified with a Qubit 3.0 fluorometer, sized on a Bioanalyzer 2100, and re-quantified with the KAPA Library Quantification kit. A separate single-read 150-cycle Illumina NextSeq 550 flow cell was used to sequence each immunoSEQ 96-well plate. The published analysis was carried out like this. Because the immunoSEQ output held only junctional sequences and lacked quality scores, the filtering could not match the filtering applied to full-length reads. Sequences were annotated with PyIR, a Python wrapper for IgBLAST v1.9, using IMGT germline references to assign V/J genes and CDR3. Any read was removed if the V/J assignment was weak (E-value above 1e-6), the CDR3 was missing, or the read contained stop codons, out-of-frame junctions, or ambiguous translated residues. V3J clonotypes were defined as sequences sharing the same inferred V gene, J gene, and CDR3 amino acid sequence. Percentage overlap between repertoires was computed as shared unique clonotypes divided by the size of the smaller repertoire. Repertoire richness was assessed with RTK rarefaction, the Chao1 estimator, and Recon v2.1 estimates of unobserved clonotypes. For all TCRbeta clonotypes obtained by the gDNA method from four donors, generation probabilities were computed with OLGA. Here the immuneACCESS table is served through TCRdb, limited to in-frame sequences with V and J called. Missing clones are a known gap in these copies; in checked studies unresolved V genes cover under half, and the rest lacks a known reason. V, J and clone size reflect that table, while D and trimming were determined from the DNA. This sample lists 1,500,000 or so clones; around 95% were detected once. Of the sample, approximately 1.1% is held by the ten largest clones.

The chain couples TRBV28 to TRBJ1-2; too little of a D gene remains to name it. The sequenced sample was naive CD4+ T cells sorted from blood. The intended sense of this specimen's cell subset or site label: CD45RA+ positively selected. This clonotype originated in a man aged 25 to 40 in good health. The CDR3 corresponds to CASSLSLGGYTF. The base sequence is TGTGCCAGCAGTTTATCTCTCGGCGGCTACACCTTC.